Sequencing of this T cell receptor (beta chain) was carried out in a study of T cells after yellow fever vaccination. Germline assignment: CDR1 DFQATT and CDR2 SNEGSKA (reference sequence). CDR3 length: 17 residues. V gave up 0 bases and J gave up 1 base; unmatched junction bases: 10. The table lists this clonotype with a few counts. TCRdb used MiXCR to reprocess the 5' RACE reads, holding one entry per CDR3 protein. This sample has about 630,000 distinct CDR3 sequences, with 12% found just once. The source was PBMCs, collected on the day of the yellow fever booster vaccination. The chain joins TRBV20-1 to TRBJ1-1, with TRBD1 matching 8 bases. The sequence came from a man between 25 and 39 years old who received the YFV17D yellow fever vaccine. This CDR3 is CSARDPGQGAANTEAFF. DNA of the CDR3: TGCAGTGCTAGAGACCCCGGACAGGGTGCAGCGAACACTGAAGCTTTCTTT.